This T cell receptor delta chain was profiled in a study of γδ T cells in repeated Plasmodium falciparum infection. TCRdb reanalysed the multiplex PCR reads via CATT. In the table there are more than 70,000 delta-chain clones, roughly 0.98% of which are singletons. Gammadelta T cells were flow-sorted from PBMC into Vgamma9/Vdelta2+ and Vdelta2-negative populations for bulk analysis. This clone was seen only a few times. The amino acid sequence in TCRdb belongs to a much larger clone and departs from this DNA's translation at residue 10, likely a sequencing read error; the sequence shown is translated from the DNA. CDR3 length: 16 amino acids. V lost 2 bases and J lost 3, with 15 bases in between. Looked up from germline, CDR1 is GEAIGNYY and CDR2 is EKD.

This chain connects TRDV2 to TRDJ2, with D possibly being TRDD3 (5 bases). No J gene is reported in TCRdb; it was inferred here by comparing the DNA with germline. Sequencing used gamma-delta T cells from blood. The sequence came from a pool of human donors (malaria-infected and uninfected, not separated). The CDR3 DNA follows: TGTGCCTGTGACATAATTGGGGTGGGAGTGACAGCACAACTCTTCTTT. The encoded protein is CACDIIGVGVTAQLFF.